This T cell receptor (beta chain) stems from a study of T cells after yellow fever vaccination (dated by TCRdb to between 2019 and 2020). The study in broad terms: The SMART-Seq v4 Ultra Low Input RNA kit was used to prepare libraries from fractions with low cell numbers. Two healthy male donors, one aged 18 to 29 and one aged 30 to 40 years, were included in the cohort. Bulk TCR alpha and beta repertoires were sequenced longitudinally to track T-cell clones before and after primary and booster YFV17D yellow fever vaccination. Blood was collected at multiple timepoints before and after primary and secondary immunization, and bulk PBMC replicates and cell subsets were isolated.

What the treatment or condition label conveys for this sample: live attenuated yellow fever vaccine strain. At each blood-draw timepoint, two biological replicates of bulk PBMCs were obtained. A standard Ficoll-Paque protocol was used to isolate PBMCs from peripheral blood. TriZol was used to extract RNA from bulk PBMCs, CD4 and CD8 fractions, and dextramer-positive and dextramer-negative fractions. Paper-wide results and their limitations: Most clones expanded after primary vaccination were re-detected after the booster (almost 98% of CD4 and 80% to 90% of CD8), suggesting broad memory maintenance. Because only a couple of donors were included in the study, the extent to which the findings can be generalized is limited. A small share of clonotypes occurred in both CD4 and CD8 compartments, likely arising from convergent recombination. FACS-sorted repertoires could contain abundant contaminating clonotypes from the bulk population, so computational filtering was required. The secondary T-cell response was found to be weaker but faster than the primary response, with a peak reached on day 5 rather than on day 15.

TCR cDNA was synthesized by 5'RACE template switching, which introduced a universal primer site and unique molecular identifiers. Priming of cDNA synthesis was performed from both the TCR alpha and TCR beta constant segments. Libraries were amplified in two PCR steps, with sample barcodes and sequencing adapters added in the second step. Sequencing of libraries was performed on Illumina HiSeq 2500 (2x100 bp) or NovaSeq (2x150 bp). The study's processing was this. MIGEC handled demultiplexing of reads and collapsing into UMI consensus sequences, while MiXCR performed V(D)J alignment. Clonotypes responding to the vaccine were identified with edgeR on replicate PBMC samples, with the criteria of FDR below 0.01 and a log2 fold change above 5 up to day 15. Each bulk clonotype received a CD4 or CD8 identity based on whether the sequenced CD4 or CD8 repertoire contained that clonotype at higher abundance. The public reads were reprocessed in TCRdb via fastp at Q25 and MiXCR, keeping in-frame beta chains. Identical CDR3 protein sequences are pooled into one entry, listed with their most common genes and DNA. V and J calls and clone size were set by TCRdb, not the authors. The sample records 550,000 or so distinct CDR3 sequences, less than 20% of which are singletons. The top ten clonotypes cover roughly an eighth of the sample.

V and J are truncated by 4 bases and 4 bases respectively, leaving an intervening sequence of 18 bases. Including cysteine and phenylalanine, the CDR3 has 16 amino acids. Solely the CDR3 DNA is kept, with 48 bases framed from the first base. CDR1 is given as SGDLS and CDR2 as YYNGEE, both from the germline V gene. Comment on this clonotype: Its cognate antigen has yet to be identified. Base-call qualities are not available, and no considerably larger clone is one nucleotide away.

The sequence came from a man between 25 and 39 years old who received the YFV17D yellow fever vaccine. The chain is made from TRBV9 and TRBJ2-1, with the D call perhaps TRBD1 or TRBD2, as 5 bases match in each case. The sequences come from PBMCs, collected 15 days after the yellow fever booster vaccination. The DNA is as follows: TGTGCCAGCAGCACCTCCGGGACGACAGCGTACAATGAGCAGTTCTTC. It translates as CASSTSGTTAYNEQFF. Beyond the CDR3, the reference TRBV9 and TRBJ2-1 genes provide the residues; the full variable domain reads: DSGVTQTPKHLITATGQRVTLRCSPRSGDLSVYWYQQSLDQGLQFLIQYYNGEERAKGNILERFSAQQFPDLHSELNLSSLELGDSALYFCASSTSGTTAYNEQFFGPGTRLTVL.